These T cell receptor beta chains were read from a single sample in a study of beta chain features in type 1 diabetes. Assay used: immunoSEQ multiplex PCR; TCRdb lists only in-frame clones, some missing. The sample carries 15,000 to 20,000 clones, around 59% recorded once. The sample taken for sequencing was stem cell memory CD4+ T cells from blood. Receptor source: a woman under 30 in good health. The CDR3 runs from the conserved cysteine through the conserved F or W. Clone size, where shown, is once, few, many, or a class for clones that have expanded.

size: -; V: TRBV4-2; J: TRBJ1-2; CDR3: CASSQFGRAFNNYGYTF
size: -; V: TRBV27; J: TRBJ2-2; CDR3: CASNRAGSTGELFF
size: once; V: TRBV6-1; J: TRBJ2-5; CDR3: CASSEAPRGLEETQYF
size: -; V: TRBV12-5; J: TRBJ1-5; CDR3: CASGAEGINQPQHF
size: -; V: TRBV7-8; J: TRBJ2-3; CDR3: CASSLASGSTDTQYF
size: few; V: TRBV5-1; J: TRBJ1-1; CDR3: CASSLQGHPNTEAFF
size: few; V: TRBV6-6; J: TRBJ2-7; CDR3: CASSFGQGSSYEQYF
size: -; V: TRBV28; J: TRBJ1-5; CDR3: CASNLGLKNQPQHF
size: -; V: TRBV5-1; J: TRBJ2-7; CDR3: CASSGRTSGGAGEQYF
size: -; V: TRBV2; J: TRBJ1-5; CDR3: CASSPRTGYQPQHF
size: -; V: TRBV10-1; J: TRBJ2-5; CDR3: CASRTGGETQYF
size: -; V: TRBV11-2; J: TRBJ2-1; CDR3: CASSLWGLAGVRNEQFF
size: -; V: TRBV21-1; J: TRBJ1-2; CDR3: CASSAVRGVANYGYTF
size: once; V: TRBV5-6; J: TRBJ1-4; CDR3: CASSLRQGEKLFF
size: few; V: TRBV19; J: TRBJ2-5; CDR3: CASSIVGQGPVKTQYF
size: -; V: TRBV30; J: TRBJ2-3; CDR3: CACSHAGSERTDTQYF
size: -; V: TRBV7-9; J: TRBJ2-5; CDR3: CASSLRGGTRQETQYF
size: -; V: TRBV30; J: TRBJ1-2; CDR3: CAWRALVGFGPGTNYGYTF
size: -; V: TRBV9; J: TRBJ2-3; CDR3: CASSVGTSGGTDTQYF
size: few; V: TRBV11-2; J: TRBJ1-4; CDR3: CASSLNWRRDNEKLFF
size: -; V: TRBV5-1; J: TRBJ2-5; CDR3: CASSLGPQGPGETQYF
size: -; V: TRBV4-1; J: TRBJ2-1; CDR3: CASSRLLGAESYNEQFF
size: -; V: TRBV10-2; J: TRBJ1-2; CDR3: CASYSDRGWYGYTF
size: -; V: TRBV4-1; J: TRBJ1-1; CDR3: CASSQDPTGTEAFF
size: -; V: TRBV5-4; J: TRBJ2-1; CDR3: CASSFTWWGGGDEQFF
size: -; V: TRBV10-3; J: TRBJ2-1; CDR3: CAIRGGSSYNEQFF
size: -; V: TRBV19; J: TRBJ1-2; CDR3: CASTPGQGDYGYTF
size: few; V: TRBV7-9; J: TRBJ1-3; CDR3: CASRSKPGTSGNTIYF
size: -; V: TRBV5-4; J: TRBJ2-5; CDR3: CASSLDSQETQYF
size: few; V: TRBV27; J: TRBJ1-1; CDR3: CASRLQGPNTEAFF
size: -; V: TRBV7-2; J: TRBJ1-5; CDR3: CASSWTGGSGNQPQHF
size: -; V: TRBV9; J: TRBJ1-2; CDR3: CASSHLGTRAANYGYTF
size: -; V: TRBV7-9; J: TRBJ1-1; CDR3: CASSPGALNTEAFF
size: -; V: TRBV5-1; J: TRBJ2-3; CDR3: CASSLGSGTDTQYF
size: -; V: TRBV7-2; J: TRBJ1-1; CDR3: CASSLLGPQPGAFF
size: few; V: TRBV11-1; J: TRBJ2-5; CDR3: CASTEVGETQYF
size: -; V: TRBV11-2; J: TRBJ2-5; CDR3: CASSLDRAWETQYF
size: -; V: TRBV2; J: TRBJ1-1; CDR3: CASSYRSIAIEAFF
size: -; V: TRBV6-1; J: TRBJ2-7; CDR3: CASSVSGRYEQYF
size: -; V: TRBV5-1; J: TRBJ1-1; CDR3: CASSWSQGAPEAFF
size: few; V: TRBV19; J: TRBJ2-7; CDR3: CASSTSGDSFYEQYF
size: -; V: TRBV6-1; J: TRBJ1-5; CDR3: CASSEARRGNQPQHF
size: few; V: TRBV5-1; J: TRBJ2-3; CDR3: CASSRTSGGDTQYF
size: -; V: TRBV5-6; J: TRBJ1-5; CDR3: CASSLQANQPQHF
size: -; V: TRBV5-6; J: TRBJ2-1; CDR3: CASSSGGNEQFF
size: -; V: TRBV18; J: TRBJ2-7; CDR3: CASSPRTTSYEQYF
size: few; V: TRBV27; J: TRBJ1-1; CDR3: CASSSYREYLNTEAFF
size: -; V: TRBV27; J: TRBJ2-3; CDR3: CASSSIAGGGTDTQYF
size: once; V: TRBV6-5; J: TRBJ1-4; CDR3: CASNSGGERKKLFF
size: few; V: TRBV13; J: TRBJ2-5; CDR3: CASSLRSRARRETQYF
size: -; V: TRBV7-2; J: TRBJ1-2; CDR3: CASSLAPPGQGYYGYTF